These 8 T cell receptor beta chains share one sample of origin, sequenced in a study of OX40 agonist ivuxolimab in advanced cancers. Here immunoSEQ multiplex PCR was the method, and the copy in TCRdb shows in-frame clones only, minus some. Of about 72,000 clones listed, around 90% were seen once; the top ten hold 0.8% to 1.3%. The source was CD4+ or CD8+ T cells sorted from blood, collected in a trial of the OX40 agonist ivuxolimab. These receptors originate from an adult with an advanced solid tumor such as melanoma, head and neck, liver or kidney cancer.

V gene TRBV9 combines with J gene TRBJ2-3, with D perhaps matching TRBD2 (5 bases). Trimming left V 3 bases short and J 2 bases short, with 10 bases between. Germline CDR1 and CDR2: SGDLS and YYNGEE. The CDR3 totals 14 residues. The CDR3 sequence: CASSASGFTDTQYF. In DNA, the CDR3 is TGTGCCAGCAGCGCGAGCGGTTTCACAGATACGCAGTATTTT.

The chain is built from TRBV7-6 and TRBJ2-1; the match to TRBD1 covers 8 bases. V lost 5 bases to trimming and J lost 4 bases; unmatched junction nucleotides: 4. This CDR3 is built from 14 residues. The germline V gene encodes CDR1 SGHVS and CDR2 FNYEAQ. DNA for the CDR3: TGTGCCAGCAGCCTTCGGGACAGGTACAATGAGCAGTTCTTC. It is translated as CASSLRDRYNEQFF.

CDR3 region: CASSLGERGEQFF. CDR3 DNA: TGTGCCAGCAGCTTAGGCGAGCGGGGTGAGCAGTTCTTC. This sequence joins TRBV11-3 and TRBJ2-1, with 7 bases lining up with TRBD2. CDR3 length: 13 amino acids. Germline CDR1 SGHNT, CDR2 YENEEA. V shed 1 base, J shed 9 bases, and the junction held 3 bases outside the gene matches.

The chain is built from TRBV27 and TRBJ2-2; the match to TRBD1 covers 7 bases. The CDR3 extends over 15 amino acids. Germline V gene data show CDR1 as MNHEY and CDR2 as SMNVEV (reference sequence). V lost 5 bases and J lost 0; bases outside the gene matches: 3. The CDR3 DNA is TGTGCCAGCAGTACAGGGGCATCGAACACCGGGGAGCTGTTTTTT. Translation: CASSTGASNTGELFF.

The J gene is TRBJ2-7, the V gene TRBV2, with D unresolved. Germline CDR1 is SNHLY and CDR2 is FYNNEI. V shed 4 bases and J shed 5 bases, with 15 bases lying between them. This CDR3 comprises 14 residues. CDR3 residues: CASSVRFTENEQYF. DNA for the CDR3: TGTGCCAGCAGTGTGCGATTTACCGAAAACGAGCAGTACTTC.

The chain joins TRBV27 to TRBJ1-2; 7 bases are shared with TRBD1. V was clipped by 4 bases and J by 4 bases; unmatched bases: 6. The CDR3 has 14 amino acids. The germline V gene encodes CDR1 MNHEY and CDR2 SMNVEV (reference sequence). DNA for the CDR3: TGTGCCAGCAGTTGGGACAGAGCTTTCTATGGCTACACCTTC. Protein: CASSWDRAFYGYTF.

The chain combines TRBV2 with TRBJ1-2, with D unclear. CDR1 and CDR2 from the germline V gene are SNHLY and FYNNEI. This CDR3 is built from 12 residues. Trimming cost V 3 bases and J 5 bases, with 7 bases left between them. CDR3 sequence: CASSDLGYGYTF. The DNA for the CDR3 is TGTGCCAGCAGTGATTTGGGTTATGGCTACACCTTC.

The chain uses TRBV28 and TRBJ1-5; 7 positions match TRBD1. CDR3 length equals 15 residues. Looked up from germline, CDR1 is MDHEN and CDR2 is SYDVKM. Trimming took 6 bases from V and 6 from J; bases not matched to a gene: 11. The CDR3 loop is CASRPGTVRGQPQHF. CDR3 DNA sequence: TGTGCCAGCAGGCCCGGGACAGTGCGCGGTCAGCCCCAGCATTTT.